This TCR beta chain comes out of a study of Ad26.COV2.S vaccination and SARS-CoV-2 variants. For the study at large: The trial was COV1001 and the donor's arm was Ad26.COV2.S.

The repertoire was sequenced with immunoSEQ multiplex PCR; TCRdb's copy has only in-frame clones and lacks some. The table shows hundreds of thousands of clones, with around 87% occurring only once. For this clone: Its specificity is not known.

Regarding the study as a whole: Vaccine recipients surpassed placebo recipients in spike-specific TCR breadth.

Treatment denoted: some 19 received Ad26.COV2.S at low or high dose, single or two shots; 5 received placebo; per-sample allocation not given. The investigators took samples on day 63 after the first vaccine or placebo injection. Germline CDR1 reads SGHVS; CDR2 reads FQNEAQ. This CDR3 comprises 15 residues. With 8 bases clipped from V and 4 bases from J, the junction kept 10 bases outside the gene matches. This TCR was recovered from a person between 18 and 59 years old who received the Ad26.COV2.S COVID-19 vaccine or a placebo. V and J are TRBV7-8 and TRBJ2-1, with TRBD2 matching 8 bases. The sequencing used peripheral blood, collected in a trial of Ad26.COV2.S vaccine versus placebo. The CDR3 reads CASHNPASGYNEQFF. The CDR3 DNA reads as TGTGCCAGCCACAACCCGGCTAGCGGGTACAATGAGCAGTTCTTC.